This is a list of T cell receptor beta chains from one sample in a study of PD-L1 blockade in urothelial cancer. The table came from immunoSEQ multiplex PCR; TCRdb's copy has only in-frame clones and leaves some out. The table has about 87,000 clones, roughly 84% seen once; the top ten hold around 1.9%. Sequencing used PBMCs, obtained around atezolizumab (anti-PD-L1) treatment. These receptors all stem from a man aged 60 to 75 with urothelial cancer. Each CDR3 is given with its conserved first and last residue. Each record gives: clone size, D gene, V gene, J gene, CDR3 protein, CDR3 DNA. D genes are given only for firm matches. The listing skips clone size in some rows; elsewhere it reads once, few, many or a size class.

size: few
D: -
V: TRBV10-3
J: TRBJ2-7
CDR3: CAISESGVRQLVSYEQYF
DNA: TGTGCCATCAGTGAGTCGGGTGTTCGACAGTTAGTCTCCTACGAGCAGTACTTC

size: -
D: TRBD2
V: TRBV5-1
J: TRBJ2-2
CDR3: CASSFGGDNTGELFF
DNA: TGCGCCAGCAGCTTCGGGGGGGATAACACCGGGGAGCTGTTTTTT

size: -
D: -
V: TRBV5-1
J: TRBJ2-1
CDR3: CASSTTGTRNGEQFF
DNA: TGCGCCAGCAGCACAACCGGGACAAGAAATGGTGAGCAGTTCTTC

size: -
D: -
V: TRBV23-1
J: TRBJ2-2
CDR3: CASRLVARDTGELFF
DNA: TGCGCCAGCCGGCTGGTTGCGCGGGACACCGGGGAGCTGTTTTTT

size: -
D: TRBD1
V: TRBV18
J: TRBJ1-2
CDR3: CASSPLSRDKRRTGDNYGYTF
DNA: TGTGCCAGCTCACCACTTTCGCGGGACAAAAGAAGGACAGGGGACAACTATGGCTACACCTTC

size: -
D: -
V: TRBV28
J: TRBJ1-4
CDR3: CASTPGGDEKLFF
DNA: TGTGCCAGCACCCCAGGCGGGGATGAAAAACTGTTTTTT

size: -
D: TRBD2
V: TRBV6-6
J: TRBJ2-3
CDR3: CASIAGGQSDTQYF
DNA: TGTGCCAGTATAGCGGGAGGGCAGTCAGATACGCAGTATTTT

size: -
D: -
V: TRBV5-1
J: TRBJ2-1
CDR3: CASSPTLGGDEQFF
DNA: TGCGCCAGCAGCCCAACTTTAGGCGGCGATGAGCAGTTCTTC

size: once
D: -
V: TRBV11-2
J: TRBJ2-3
CDR3: CASSLGANTQYF
DNA: TGTGCCAGCAGCTTAGGGGCAAATACGCAGTATTTT

size: -
D: TRBD2
V: TRBV6-1
J: TRBJ2-7
CDR3: CASSPGGYEQYF
DNA: TGTGCCAGCAGTCCGGGGGGCTACGAGCAGTACTTC

size: -
D: TRBD2
V: TRBV10-3
J: TRBJ2-5
CDR3: CAIAGTSGGASYF
DNA: TGTGCCATTGCTGGGACTAGCGGGGGGGCATCGTACTTC

size: -
D: -
V: TRBV7-3
J: TRBJ1-2
CDR3: CASSFQGPTGYTF
DNA: TGTGCCAGCAGCTTCCAGGGCCCTACCGGCTACACCTTC

size: -
D: TRBD1
V: TRBV27
J: TRBJ1-2
CDR3: CASSLSGQNYGYTF
DNA: TGTGCCAGCAGTTTATCGGGACAGAACTATGGCTACACCTTC

size: -
D: -
V: TRBV21-1
J: TRBJ2-7
CDR3: CASSKGTAYEQYF
DNA: TGTGCCAGCAGCAAAGGGACAGCCTACGAGCAGTACTTC

size: -
D: -
V: TRBV13
J: TRBJ2-3
CDR3: CASSLGITDTQYF
DNA: TGTGCCAGCAGCTTAGGTATCACAGATACGCAGTATTTT

size: -
D: -
V: TRBV6-6
J: TRBJ1-1
CDR3: CASSLKGEYTEAFF
DNA: TGTGCCAGCAGCCTGAAGGGAGAGTACACTGAAGCTTTCTTT

size: -
D: TRBD1
V: TRBV7-2
J: TRBJ1-3
CDR3: CASSSGGLKGGGPGNTIYF
DNA: TGTGCCAGCAGCTCAGGGGGGTTAAAGGGGGGTGGACCTGGAAACACCATATATTTT

size: many
D: -
V: TRBV2
J: TRBJ1-5
CDR3: CASRPATGSGGNQPQHF
DNA: TGTGCCAGCAGGCCGGCTACAGGGTCAGGGGGCAATCAGCCCCAGCATTTT

size: -
D: TRBD2
V: TRBV5-6
J: TRBJ2-5
CDR3: CASSFGTSGGLETQYF
DNA: TGTGCCAGCAGCTTCGGAACTAGCGGGGGGCTTGAGACCCAGTACTTC

size: -
D: TRBD2
V: TRBV6-1
J: TRBJ2-5
CDR3: CASSGLAGSVQETQYF
DNA: TGTGCCAGCAGTGGTCTAGCGGGGTCGGTCCAAGAGACCCAGTACTTC

size: -
D: TRBD1
V: TRBV5-6
J: TRBJ1-4
CDR3: CASSFYRTGGTNEKLFF
DNA: TGTGCCAGCAGCTTCTACCGGACAGGGGGAACTAATGAAAAACTGTTTTTT

size: once
D: TRBD1
V: TRBV6-5
J: TRBJ1-3
CDR3: CASSWDRAGNTIYF
DNA: TGTGCCAGCAGTTGGGACAGGGCTGGAAACACCATATATTTT

size: -
D: -
V: TRBV12-5
J: TRBJ1-5
CDR3: CASGLGQRVSQPQHF
DNA: TGTGCTAGTGGTTTAGGGCAGCGGGTGAGTCAGCCCCAGCATTTT

size: once
D: -
V: TRBV7-9
J: TRBJ2-2
CDR3: CASSKQGTNTGELFF
DNA: TGTGCCAGCAGCAAGCAAGGGACAAACACCGGGGAGCTGTTTTTT